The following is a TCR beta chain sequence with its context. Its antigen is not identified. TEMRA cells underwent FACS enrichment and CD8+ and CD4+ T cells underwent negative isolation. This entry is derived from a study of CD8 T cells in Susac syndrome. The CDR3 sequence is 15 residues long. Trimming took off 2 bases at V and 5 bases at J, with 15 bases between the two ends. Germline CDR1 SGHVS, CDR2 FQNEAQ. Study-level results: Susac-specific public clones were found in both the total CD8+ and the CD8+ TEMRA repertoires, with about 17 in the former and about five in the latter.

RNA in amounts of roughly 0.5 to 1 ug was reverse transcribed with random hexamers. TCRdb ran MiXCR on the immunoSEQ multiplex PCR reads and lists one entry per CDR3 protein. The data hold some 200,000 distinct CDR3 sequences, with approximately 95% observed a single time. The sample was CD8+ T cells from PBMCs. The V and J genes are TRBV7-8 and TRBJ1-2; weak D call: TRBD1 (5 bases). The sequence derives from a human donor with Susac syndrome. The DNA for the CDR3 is TGTGCCAGCAGCTTATCCGACAGTAGCGTTTATGGCTACACCTTC. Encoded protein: CASSLSDSSVYGYTF.